These T cell receptor beta chains were read from a single sample in a study of vaccination effects on CD4 cells after COVID-19. No antigens are known for them. The assay was immunoSEQ multiplex PCR, and TCRdb's table has in-frame clones only and misses some. The sample yields some 60,000 clones, roughly three quarters seen once. The sequencing here drew on CD4+ T cells from PBMCs cultured with HCoV-NL63 spike peptides, taken before COVID-19 vaccination. The source of these receptors is a human donor who received a COVID-19 vaccine. Each CDR3 is given with its conserved first and last residue. D genes are given only for firm matches. Some rows have no size entry. The others give once, few or many, or a class for an expanded clone.

j_call clone_size d_call v_call cdr3_aa cdr3_nt
TRBJ2-1 few TRBD1 TRBV5-4 CASSVDRFNEQFF TGTGCCAGCAGCGTGGACAGGTTCAATGAGCAGTTCTTC
TRBJ1-3 few NA TRBV28 CASSLVGGTGNTIYF TGTGCCAGCAGTTTAGTGGGGGGAACTGGAAACACCATATATTTT
TRBJ1-1 few NA TRBV28 CASSLVFRGTEAFF TGTGCCAGCAGTTTGGTCTTTCGGGGCACTGAAGCTTTCTTT
TRBJ1-5 NA NA TRBV3-1/TRBV3-2 CASSQDWENQPQHF TGTGCCAGCAGCCAAGATTGGGAAAATCAGCCCCAGCATTTT
TRBJ2-5 once TRBD2 TRBV4-3 CASSQGSGGARETQYF TGCGCCAGCAGCCAGGGTAGCGGGGGGGCCCGAGAGACCCAGTACTTC
TRBJ1-3 NA NA TRBV7-6 CASSRLGTEGNTIYF TGTGCCAGCAGTAGACTTGGGACGGAAGGAAACACCATATATTTT
TRBJ1-5 NA NA TRBV19 CASTKDYNQPQHF TGTGCCAGTACGAAGGATTACAATCAGCCCCAGCATTTT
TRBJ1-5 few NA TRBV10-3 CATSASNQPQHF TGTGCCACCTCAGCTAGCAATCAGCCCCAGCATTTT
TRBJ1-2 few NA TRBV29-1 CSVTRQVLNYGYTF TGCAGCGTTACTCGACAGGTTCTTAACTATGGCTACACCTTC
TRBJ1-2 NA NA TRBV7-9 CASSLVGENGYTF TGTGCCAGCAGCTTAGTCGGGGAAAATGGCTACACCTTC
TRBJ2-5 NA NA TRBV24-1 CATSDTAGSGETQYF TGTGCCACCAGTGATACAGCGGGTTCGGGGGAGACCCAGTACTTC
TRBJ1-5 NA NA TRBV6-1 CASSQARYQPQHF TGTGCCAGCAGTCAAGCGCGGTATCAGCCCCAGCATTTT
TRBJ1-4 once NA TRBV7-9 CASSFVATNEKLFF TGTGCCAGCAGCTTTGTTGCAACTAATGAAAAACTGTTTTTT
TRBJ2-3 NA NA TRBV27 CASSLSRLSQSTDTQYF TGTGCCAGCAGTTTATCGCGGCTATCCCAGAGCACAGATACGCAGTATTTT
TRBJ2-4 NA TRBD2 TRBV9 CASSVAASGGLGAKNIQYF TGTGCCAGCAGCGTAGCGGCTAGCGGGGGGCTTGGGGCCAAAAACATTCAGTACTTC
TRBJ1-2 NA NA TRBV27 CASSPRPHYGYTF TGTGCCAGCAGCCCCCGCCCCCACTATGGCTACACCTTC
TRBJ2-2 NA NA TRBV19 CASSTGIGGGELFF TGTGCCAGTAGTACAGGGATCGGCGGCGGGGAGCTGTTTTTT
TRBJ1-5 once NA TRBV6-5 CASRDRGRGNQPQHF TGTGCCAGCAGAGACCGGGGGAGAGGCAATCAGCCCCAGCATTTT
TRBJ1-1 NA NA TRBV21-1 CASSKAAEAFF TGTGCCAGCAGCAAAGCGGCTGAAGCTTTCTTT
TRBJ2-1 NA NA TRBV9 CASSVDRWGGGNEQFF TGTGCCAGCAGCGTAGACCGGTGGGGGGGCGGTAATGAGCAGTTCTTC
TRBJ2-1 NA TRBD2 TRBV19 CASSTSGGFSSYNEQFF TGTGCCAGTAGTACTAGCGGGGGGTTCAGCTCCTACAATGAGCAGTTCTTC
TRBJ2-3 NA TRBD2 TRBV9 CASSVDTAGGPLDTQYF TGTGCCAGCAGCGTAGACACAGCGGGGGGGCCTCTTGATACGCAGTATTTT
TRBJ1-1 few TRBD1 TRBV7-2 CASSPPGQGWNTEAFF TGTGCCAGCAGCCCTCCGGGACAGGGTTGGAACACTGAAGCTTTCTTT
TRBJ2-5 NA TRBD2 TRBV4-1 CASSQESVGGGASLETQYF TGCGCCAGCAGCCAAGAAAGCGTGGGCGGGGGGGCCTCATTGGAGACCCAGTACTTC
TRBJ1-6 NA NA TRBV4-3 CASSQGGQGFNSPLHF TGCGCCAGCAGCCAGGGGGGCCAGGGGTTTAATTCACCCCTCCACTTT
TRBJ1-3 NA NA TRBV9 CASSVDGSSGNTIYF TGTGCCAGCAGCGTAGATGGGTCCTCTGGAAACACCATATATTTT
TRBJ1-1 NA TRBD1 TRBV19 CASSTSGGARSAFF TGTGCCAGTAGTACCTCAGGGGGCGCAAGGTCGGCTTTCTTT
TRBJ1-2 NA NA TRBV18 CASSPTSSSYGYTF TGTGCCAGCTCACCAACAAGTTCAAGCTATGGCTACACCTTC
TRBJ1-1 NA NA TRBV4-1 CASSQDSREPEAFF TGCGCCAGCAGCCAAGACAGCCGAGAGCCTGAAGCTTTCTTT
TRBJ1-6 NA TRBD1 TRBV5-8 CASSADRDNSPLHF TGTGCCAGCAGCGCGGACAGGGATAATTCACCCCTCCACTTT
TRBJ2-2 NA NA TRBV5-5 CASSPGWNTGELFF TGTGCCAGCAGCCCCGGATGGAACACCGGGGAGCTGTTTTTT
TRBJ2-5 once TRBD1 TRBV28 CASSTRQGQETQYF TGTGCCAGCAGCACGAGACAGGGTCAAGAGACCCAGTACTTC
TRBJ1-1 few TRBD1 TRBV28 CASRTRQGAWDTEAFF TGTGCCAGCAGAACTCGACAGGGCGCATGGGACACTGAAGCTTTCTTT
TRBJ2-5 NA NA TRBV7-2 CASSPGRAQETQYF TGTGCCAGCAGTCCCGGACGAGCCCAAGAGACCCAGTACTTC
TRBJ1-4 NA NA TRBV2 CASTLVGAEKLFF TGTGCCAGCACCCTCGTGGGAGCTGAAAAACTGTTTTTT
TRBJ2-5 NA NA TRBV29-1 CSVESETQYF TGCAGCGTTGAGTCTGAGACCCAGTACTTC
TRBJ1-2 NA NA TRBV6-5 CASSPRQGYYGYTF TGTGCCAGCAGCCCACGGCAGGGATACTATGGCTACACCTTC
TRBJ1-6 NA NA TRBV6-4 CASSDSQEQNSPLHF TGTGCCAGCAGTGACTCACAGGAGCAGAATTCACCCCTCCACTTT
TRBJ1-5 few NA TRBV6-1 CASSEENRAPYNQPQHF TGTGCCAGCAGTGAAGAAAACAGGGCACCTTACAATCAGCCCCAGCATTTT
TRBJ1-5 NA NA TRBV18 CASSQGIGNQPQHF TGTGCCAGCTCACAGGGGATCGGCAATCAGCCCCAGCATTTT
TRBJ1-2 NA NA TRBV6-1 CASSEQGANYGYTF TGTGCCAGCAGTGAGCAGGGAGCTAACTATGGCTACACCTTC
TRBJ1-5 NA NA TRBV7-8 CASSRNSNQPQHF TGTGCCAGCAGCCGCAACAGCAATCAGCCCCAGCATTTT
TRBJ2-3 NA NA TRBV5-6 CASSLVASTDTQYF TGTGCCAGCAGCTTGGTAGCCAGCACAGATACGCAGTATTTT
TRBJ1-2 few NA TRBV30 CAWSVLNRSFGYTF TGTGCCTGGAGTGTACTCAATCGCTCCTTTGGCTACACCTTC
TRBJ1-6 NA NA TRBV19 CASSIRQGENSPLHF TGTGCCAGTAGTATTAGGCAGGGAGAAAATTCACCCCTCCACTTT
TRBJ2-3 NA NA TRBV5-1 CASSRGANRGDTQYF TGCGCCAGCAGCCGCGGGGCTAATCGGGGAGATACGCAGTATTTT
TRBJ1-1 NA TRBD1 TRBV14 CASSPWTGPNTEAFF TGTGCCAGCAGCCCGTGGACAGGCCCGAACACTGAAGCTTTCTTT
TRBJ2-1 NA TRBD2 TRBV7-9 CASSLAGGEGNGQFF TGTGCCAGCAGCTTAGCCGGGGGGGAAGGGAATGGGCAGTTCTTC
TRBJ1-5 NA NA TRBV5-6 CASRSSQGYQPQHF TGTGCCAGCAGGTCCTCTCAGGGGTACCAGCCCCAGCATTTT
TRBJ1-3 NA NA TRBV2 CASSERSSGNTIYF TGTGCCAGCAGTGAACGAAGCTCTGGAAACACCATATATTTT
TRBJ2-3 NA TRBD2 TRBV20-1 CSASERGGGDTQYF TGCAGTGCTAGTGAGCGGGGGGGCGGAGATACGCAGTATTTT
TRBJ1-6 NA NA TRBV30 CAWSVLGGNSPLHF TGTGCCTGGAGTGTACTCGGGGGTAATTCACCCCTCCACTTT
TRBJ2-3 NA TRBD2 TRBV12-3/TRBV12-4 CASSRDYTDTQYF TGTGCCAGCAGCCGGGACTACACAGATACGCAGTATTTT